These 10 T cell receptor beta chains were all obtained from the same sample, sequenced in a study of blood T cells in healthy people across ages. PCR was performed a second time for about 7 to 12 cycles using a sample-barcoded 5' primer and a J-beta primer mix. Each CDR3 protein is one row after TCRdb ran MiXCR on the 5' RACE reads. The sample has under 1,000,000 distinct CDR3 sequences; roughly 35% are singletons. What was sequenced was blood. These TCRs come from a man younger than 35 in good health.

The chain employs TRBV25-1 and TRBJ2-5; D tentatively fits TRBD1 or TRBD2 (5 bases each). CDR1 MGHDK and CDR2 SYGVNS come from the germline V gene. V was shortened by 2 bases and J by 5 bases, with 12 bases between the two germline ends. CDR3 length equals 14 residues. CDR3 protein: CASSEEGRGETQYF. CDR3 nucleotide sequence: TGTGCCAGCAGTGAAGAGGGACGCGGGGAGACCCAGTACTTC.

On this clonotype: A much larger clone lies one base from this, so it may be a read error. The rearrangement links TRBV12-3 or TRBV12-4 to TRBJ2-1, with a tentative D call TRBD2 (5 bases). The CDR3 totals 13 residues. V lost 7 bases and J lost 13, with 20 bases in between. The DNA of the CDR3 is TGTGCCAGCACCCTGACATCGAGGGAGACCCAGTTCTTC. Protein product: CASTLTSRETQFF.

This clonotype was recorded only once. The chain uses TRBV28 and TRBJ2-2; D is perhaps TRBD1 or TRBD2 (5 bases each). This CDR3 region has 15 residues. Trimming removed 7 bases at V and 6 bases at J, with 18 bases between. CDR1 and CDR2 from the germline V gene are MDHEN and SYDVKM. The CDR3 DNA follows: TGTGCCAGCACCCCTCAGCCAGGGACGGCCGGGGAGCTGTTTTTT. Protein product: CASTPQPGTAGELFF.

This chain links TRBV4-3 with TRBJ2-1; the match to TRBD2 covers 7 bases. V dropped 0 bases and J dropped 8; count of bases not matched to a gene: 10. This CDR3 has 16 amino acids. The V gene's germline CDR1 is LGHNA and CDR2 YSLEER. CDR3: CASSQDTGLPSDEQFF. CDR3 nucleotides: TGCGCCAGCAGCCAAGACACGGGACTACCCTCCGATGAGCAGTTCTTC.

The count of this clonotype is one. This rearrangement joins TRBV19 to TRBJ1-4; D unclear. Germline CDR1 is LNHDA and CDR2 is SQIVND (reference sequence). The CDR3 runs to 15 residues. V lost 4 bases, J lost 4 bases, and 13 bases lay in between. The CDR3 sequence: CASSTQRQVNEKLFF. For the CDR3, the DNA is TGTGCCAGTAGTACCCAGCGCCAGGTTAATGAAAAACTGTTTTTT.

This clonotype was seen at least ten times. The rearrangement links TRBV29-1 to TRBJ1-2; TRBD1 agrees at 9 bases. V lost 1 base, J lost 7 bases, and 7 bases stayed unmatched. This CDR3 is 14 amino acids long. The germline CDR1 and CDR2 sequences are SQVTM and ANQGSEA. This chain's CDR3 is CSVEVGQGTAGYTF. The CDR3 nucleotides are TGCAGCGTTGAAGTGGGACAGGGAACGGCTGGCTACACCTTC.

The chain joins TRBV5-1 to TRBJ2-1; TRBD1 aligns across 10 bases. V gave up 4 bases and J gave up 5 bases; unmatched junction bases: 9. The germline V gene has CDR1 SGHRS and CDR2 YFSETQ. This CDR3 region has 16 residues. The CDR3 protein is CASSLGRDRGHNEQFF. As DNA, the CDR3 is TGCGCCAGCAGCCTTGGCCGGGACAGGGGCCACAATGAGCAGTTCTTC.

The sample holds a few counts of this clonotype. The V call is TRBV20-1, the J call TRBJ2-1; 8 bases match TRBD2. This CDR3 contains 16 residues. V was clipped by 0 bases and J by 7 bases; unmatched bases: 11. Germline V gene lookup returns CDR1 DFQATT and CDR2 SNEGSKA (reference sequence). CDR3 nucleotides: TGCAGTGCTAGAGATCCCGGGACTAGGGATATTAATGAGCAGTTCTTC. This translates into CSARDPGTRDINEQFF.

The CDR3 region is CASSLGGASITYQPQHF. For the CDR3, the DNA is TGTGCCAGCAGCTTGGGGGGCGCGAGCATAACGTATCAGCCCCAGCATTTT. V gene TRBV5-6 combines with J gene TRBJ1-5, with D possibly TRBD1 on 5 matching bases. The CDR3 length is 17 residues. CDR1 and CDR2 (germline): SGHDT, YYEEEE. Trimming pared 0 bases from V and 5 bases from J, leaving 18 bases between.

As regards this clonotype: An end of the junction does not agree with germline; a read error may underlie this. CDR3 residues: CASSTGPGNYCYTF. The DNA for the CDR3 is TGCGCCAGCAGCACCGGTCCAGGGAACTATTGCTACACCTTC. The rearrangement joins TRBV5-1 to TRBJ1-2, with TRBD1 as a possible D gene (5 bases). In germline, CDR1 is SGHRS, CDR2 YFSETQ. This CDR3 has 14 amino acids.